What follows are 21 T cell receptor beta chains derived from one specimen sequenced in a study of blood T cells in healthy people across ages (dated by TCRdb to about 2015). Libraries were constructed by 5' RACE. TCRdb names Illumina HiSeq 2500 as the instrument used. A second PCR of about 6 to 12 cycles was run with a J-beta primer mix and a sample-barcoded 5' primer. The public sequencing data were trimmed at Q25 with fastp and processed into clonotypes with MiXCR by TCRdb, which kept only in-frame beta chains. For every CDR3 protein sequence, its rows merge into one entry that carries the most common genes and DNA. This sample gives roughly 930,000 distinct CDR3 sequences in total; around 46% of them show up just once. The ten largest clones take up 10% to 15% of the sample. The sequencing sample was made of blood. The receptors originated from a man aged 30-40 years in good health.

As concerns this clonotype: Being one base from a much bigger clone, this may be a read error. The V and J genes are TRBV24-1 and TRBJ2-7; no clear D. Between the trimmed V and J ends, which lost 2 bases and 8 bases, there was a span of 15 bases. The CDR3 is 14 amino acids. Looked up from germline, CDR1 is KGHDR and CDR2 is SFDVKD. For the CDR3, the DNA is TGTGCCACCAGTGATTATAGCCGGCCGGCGCAGCAGTACTTC. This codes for CATSDYSRPAQQYF.

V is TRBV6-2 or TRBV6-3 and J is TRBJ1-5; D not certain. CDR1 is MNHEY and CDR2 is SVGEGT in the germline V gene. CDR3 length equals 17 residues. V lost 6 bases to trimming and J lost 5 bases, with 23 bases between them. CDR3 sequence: CASSYRAGIDPYQPQHF. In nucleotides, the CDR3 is TGTGCCAGCAGCTACCGCGCAGGCATTGATCCTTATCAGCCCCAGCATTTT.

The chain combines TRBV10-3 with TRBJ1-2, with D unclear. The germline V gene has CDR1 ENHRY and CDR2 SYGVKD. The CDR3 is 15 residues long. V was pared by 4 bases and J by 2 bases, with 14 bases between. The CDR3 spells CAISVEGGGNYGYTF. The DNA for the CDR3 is TGTGCCATCAGTGTAGAGGGAGGAGGGAACTATGGCTACACCTTC.

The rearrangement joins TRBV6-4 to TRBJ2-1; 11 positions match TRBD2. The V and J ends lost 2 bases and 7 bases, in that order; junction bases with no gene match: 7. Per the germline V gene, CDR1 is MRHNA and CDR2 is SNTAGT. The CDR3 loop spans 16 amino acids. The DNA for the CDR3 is TGTGCCAGCAGTGACAAAGCAGGACTAGCGGGTAATGAGCAGTTCTTC. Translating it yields CASSDKAGLAGNEQFF.

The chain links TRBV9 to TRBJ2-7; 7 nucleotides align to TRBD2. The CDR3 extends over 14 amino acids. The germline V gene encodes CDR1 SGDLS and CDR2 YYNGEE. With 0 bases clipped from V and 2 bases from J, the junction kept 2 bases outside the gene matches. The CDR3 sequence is CASSVASGPYEQYF. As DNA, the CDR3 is TGTGCCAGCAGCGTAGCTAGCGGCCCCTACGAGCAGTACTTC.

Here the CDR3 DNA reads TGTGCCAGCAGCGTAGGACACTTGAATTCACCCCTCCACTTT. Its protein is CASSVGHLNSPLHF. This rearrangement joins TRBV7-2 to TRBJ1-6, with a possible D match to TRBD1 (5 bases). Trimming shortened V by 5 bases and J by 7 bases, and 12 bases separated the two germline ends. Germline values: CDR1 SGHTA, CDR2 FQGNSA. There are 14 residues in the CDR3.

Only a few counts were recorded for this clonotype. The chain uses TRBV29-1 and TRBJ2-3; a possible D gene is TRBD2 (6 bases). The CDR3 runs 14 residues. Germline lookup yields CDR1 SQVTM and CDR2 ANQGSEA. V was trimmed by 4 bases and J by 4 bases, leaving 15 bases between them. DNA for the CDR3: TGCAGCGTTGGTGCGGGGCTATTTTCAGATACGCAGTATTTT. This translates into CSVGAGLFSDTQYF.

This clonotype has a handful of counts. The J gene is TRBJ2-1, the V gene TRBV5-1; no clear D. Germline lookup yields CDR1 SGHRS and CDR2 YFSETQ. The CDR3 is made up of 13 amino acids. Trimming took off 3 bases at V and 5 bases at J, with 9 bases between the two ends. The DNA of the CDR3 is TGCGCCAGCAGCTCACTCCCAAACAATGAGCAGTTCTTC. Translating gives CASSSLPNNEQFF. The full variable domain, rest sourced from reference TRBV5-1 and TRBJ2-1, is KAGVTQTPRYLIKTRGQQVTLSCSPISGHRSVSWYQQTPGQGLQFLFEYFSETQRNKGNFPGRFSGRQFSNSRSEMNVSTLELGDSALYLCASSSLPNNEQFFGPGTRLTVL.

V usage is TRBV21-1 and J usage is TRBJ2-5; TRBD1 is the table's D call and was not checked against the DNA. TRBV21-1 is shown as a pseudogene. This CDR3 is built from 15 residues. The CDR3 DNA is TGTGCCAGCAGCGAAGCCCACAGGGGTGGAGAGACCCAGTACTTC. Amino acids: CASSEAHRGGETQYF.

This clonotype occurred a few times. CDR3 in amino acids: CASSSSTSETQYF. CDR3 bases: TGTGCCAGCAGCTCGTCTACCTCGGAGACCCAGTACTTC. This chain connects TRBV7-9 to TRBJ2-5; unclear D gene. The CDR3 has 13 amino acids. The ends were cut back, 4 bases at V and 5 bases at J, with 11 bases in the middle. Germline values: CDR1 SEHNR, CDR2 FQNEAQ (reference sequence). Filled out from reference TRBV7-9 and TRBJ2-5, the complete variable domain reads DTGVSQNPRHKITKRGQNVTFRCDPISEHNRLYWYRQTLGQGPEFLTYFQNEAQLEKSRLLSDRFSAERPKGSFSTLEIQRTEQGDSAMYLCASSSSTSETQYFGPGTRLLVL.

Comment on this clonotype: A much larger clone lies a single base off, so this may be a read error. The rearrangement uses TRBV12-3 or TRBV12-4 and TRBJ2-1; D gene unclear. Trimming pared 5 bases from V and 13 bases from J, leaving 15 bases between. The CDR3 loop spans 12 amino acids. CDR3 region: CASSPMGETQFF. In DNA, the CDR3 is TGTGCCAGCAGTCCGATGGGCGAGACCCAGTTCTTC.

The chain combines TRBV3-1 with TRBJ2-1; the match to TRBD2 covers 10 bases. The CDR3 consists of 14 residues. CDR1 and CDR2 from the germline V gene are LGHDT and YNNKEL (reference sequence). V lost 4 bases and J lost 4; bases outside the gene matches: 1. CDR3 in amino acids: CASSRSGGYNEQFF. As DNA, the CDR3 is TGTGCCAGCAGCCGTAGCGGGGGGTACAATGAGCAGTTCTTC.

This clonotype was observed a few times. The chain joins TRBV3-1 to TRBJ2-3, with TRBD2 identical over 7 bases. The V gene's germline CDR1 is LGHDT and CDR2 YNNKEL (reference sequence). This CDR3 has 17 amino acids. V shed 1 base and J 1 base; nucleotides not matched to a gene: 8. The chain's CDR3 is CASSQVRPSGGTDTQYF. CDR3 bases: TGTGCCAGCAGCCAAGTTAGGCCTAGCGGAGGCACAGATACGCAGTATTTT.

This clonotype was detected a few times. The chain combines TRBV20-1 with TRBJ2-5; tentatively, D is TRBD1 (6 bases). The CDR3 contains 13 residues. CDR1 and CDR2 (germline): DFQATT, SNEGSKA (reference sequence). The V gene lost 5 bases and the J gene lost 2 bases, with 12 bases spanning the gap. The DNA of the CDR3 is TGCAGTGCTGCCGGGACAAAACAAGAGACCCAGTACTTC. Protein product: CSAAGTKQETQYF.

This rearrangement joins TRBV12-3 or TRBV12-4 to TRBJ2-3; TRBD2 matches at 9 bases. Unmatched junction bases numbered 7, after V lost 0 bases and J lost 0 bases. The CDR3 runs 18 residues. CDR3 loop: CASSLARPSGASTDTQYF. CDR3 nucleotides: TGTGCCAGCAGTTTAGCGCGGCCTAGCGGGGCTAGCACAGATACGCAGTATTTT.

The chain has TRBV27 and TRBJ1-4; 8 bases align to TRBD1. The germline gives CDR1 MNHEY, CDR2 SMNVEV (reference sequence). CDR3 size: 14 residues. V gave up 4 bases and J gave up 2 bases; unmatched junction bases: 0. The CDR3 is CASSWTGTNEKLFF. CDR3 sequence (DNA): TGTGCCAGCAGTTGGACAGGGACTAATGAAAAACTGTTTTTT.

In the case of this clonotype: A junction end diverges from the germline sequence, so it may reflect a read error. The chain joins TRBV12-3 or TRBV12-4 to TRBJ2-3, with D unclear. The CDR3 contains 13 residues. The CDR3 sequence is CASSGYTTDMQYF. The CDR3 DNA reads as TGTGCCAGCAGCGGGTACACAACAGATATGCAGTATTTT.

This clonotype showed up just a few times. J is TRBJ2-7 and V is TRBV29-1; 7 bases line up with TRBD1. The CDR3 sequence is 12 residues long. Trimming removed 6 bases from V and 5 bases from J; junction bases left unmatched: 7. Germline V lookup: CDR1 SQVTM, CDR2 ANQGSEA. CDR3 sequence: CSVQGDLDEQYF. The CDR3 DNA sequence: TGCAGCGTGCAGGGGGACCTCGACGAGCAGTACTTC.

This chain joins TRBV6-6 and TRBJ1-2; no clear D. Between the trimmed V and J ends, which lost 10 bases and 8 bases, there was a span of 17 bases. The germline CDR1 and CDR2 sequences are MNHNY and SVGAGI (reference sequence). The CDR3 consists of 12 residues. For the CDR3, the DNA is TGTGCCACCACCGGGAGGAATATAGGCTACACCTTC. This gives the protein CATTGRNIGYTF.

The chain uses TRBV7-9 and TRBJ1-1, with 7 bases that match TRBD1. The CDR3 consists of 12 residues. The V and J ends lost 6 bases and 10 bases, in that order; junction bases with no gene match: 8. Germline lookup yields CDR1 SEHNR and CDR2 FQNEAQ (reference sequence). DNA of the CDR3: TGTGCCAGCAGTCACAGGGGCCCTGGAGCTTTCTTT. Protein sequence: CASSHRGPGAFF.

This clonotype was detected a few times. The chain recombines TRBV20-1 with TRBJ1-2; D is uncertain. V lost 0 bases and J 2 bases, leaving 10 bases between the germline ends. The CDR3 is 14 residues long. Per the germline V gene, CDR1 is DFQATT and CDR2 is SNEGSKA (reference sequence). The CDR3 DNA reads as TGCAGTGCTAGAGATCATGGGCGGAACTATGGCTACACCTTC. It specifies CSARDHGRNYGYTF.